The clone carrying this T cell receptor beta chain was detected ten times or more. The sample belongs to a study of T-cell reconstitution after alpha-beta-depleted transplantation in children. CDR3 length equals 14 residues. The germline V gene encodes CDR1 KGHDR and CDR2 SFDVKD. The V gene lost 2 bases and the J gene lost 5 bases, with 12 bases spanning the gap. Using unique molecular identifiers, the investigators prepared the TCRbeta library. TCRdb reanalysed the PCR reads using MiXCR and keeps one entry per CDR3 protein. The data hold hundreds of thousands of distinct CDR3 sequences, with around 16% observed a single time.

This sequence originates from a human donor who donated a stem cell graft to a child with acute myeloid leukemia. Sequences were derived from PBMCs from the stem cell graft donor, sampled from the stem cell graft. The genes are TRBV24-1 and TRBJ2-7; TRBD1 is a possible D gene (5 bases). As DNA, the CDR3 is TGTGCCACCAGTGATTCTCACAGGAGAAACGAGCAGTACTTC. It codes for CATSDSHRRNEQYF.